A single sample is the source of the 17 T cell receptor beta chains below, sequenced in a study of blood T cell repertoires in COVID-19. Clones were read by immunoSEQ multiplex PCR, and TCRdb kept only the in-frame ones, dropping some. The sample carries roughly 250,000 clones, almost 85% recorded once. Sequenced material: peripheral blood. The receptors derive from a woman older than 75 with acute or convalescent COVID-19.

This clone was seen more than once but under ten times. The rearrangement links TRBV7-2 to TRBJ1-3; D gene ambiguous. The CDR3 sequence is 13 residues long. The germline V and J ends were trimmed by 2 bases and 4 bases, with 6 bases remaining between them. CDR1 is SGHTA, CDR2 FQGNSA, per germline. CDR3: CASSLSIGNTIYF. The CDR3 DNA is TGTGCCAGCAGCTTATCTATCGGAAACACCATATATTTT.

The chain employs TRBV5-4 and TRBJ2-5, with 8 nucleotides matching TRBD2. Germline V lookup: CDR1 SGHNT, CDR2 YYREEE (reference sequence). V shed 4 bases and J 5 bases; nucleotides not matched to a gene: 13. This CDR3 has 16 amino acids. The CDR3 is CASSRGTSFSKETQYF. The CDR3 region has the DNA TGTGCCAGCAGCCGAGGGACTAGTTTTAGTAAGGAGACCCAGTACTTC.

This sequence joins TRBV5-4 and TRBJ2-3; TRBD2 matches 9 bases. The CDR3 contains 18 residues. CDR1 and CDR2 from the germline V gene are SGHNT and YYREEE (reference sequence). V gave up 0 bases and J gave up 4 bases; unmatched junction bases: 12. As DNA, the CDR3 is TGTGCCAGCAGCTTGGGTCCTAGGGTGCGGGAGGGCCCAGATACGCAGTATTTT. It specifies CASSLGPRVREGPDTQYF.

The chain carries TRBV28 and TRBJ1-2, with D hard to call. CDR1 and CDR2 from the germline V gene are MDHEN and SYDVKM. The germline V and J ends were trimmed by 2 bases and 14 bases, with 18 bases remaining between them. The CDR3 extends over 13 amino acids. CDR3 region: CASSLGLGQNKTF. In DNA, the CDR3 is TGTGCCAGCAGTTTAGGACTAGGGCAAAACAAGACCTTC.

The chain carries TRBV29-1 and TRBJ1-2, with D possibly matching TRBD1 (6 bases). Trimming shortened V by 4 bases and J by 8 bases, and 11 bases separated the two germline ends. CDR3 length equals 11 residues. Germline-derived CDR1 and CDR2 are SQVTM and ANQGSEA. Here the CDR3 reads CSVVGGGGYTF. The CDR3 coding sequence is TGCAGCGTTGTAGGTGGGGGCGGCTACACCTTC.

This clone has a handful of counts. The chain uses TRBV28 and TRBJ2-5, with 8 bases identical to TRBD2. The V gene end was trimmed by 5 bases and the J gene end by 5 bases; junction bases not matched to a gene: 10. Germline V gene lookup returns CDR1 MDHEN and CDR2 SYDVKM. The length of the CDR3 is 15 residues. CDR3 DNA sequence: TGTGCCAGCAGTCCACCGGGGGGGCAAGGGGAGACCCAGTACTTC. Translating it yields CASSPPGGQGETQYF.

This clone was counted only a few times. V usage is TRBV5-4 and J usage is TRBJ2-7; TRBD2 matches at 7 bases. CDR1 and CDR2 from the germline V gene are SGHNT and YYREEE (reference sequence). The J segment lost 4 bases and the V segment lost 5 bases, leaving 6 bases of the junction unmatched. This CDR3 is built from 13 residues. The CDR3 DNA reads TGTGCCAGCAGTAAGGGAGGGGTATACGAGCAGTACTTC. It translates to CASSKGGVYEQYF. Drawing the rest from reference TRBV5-4 and TRBJ2-7, the complete variable domain is ETGVTQSPTHLIKTRGQQVTLRCSSQSGHNTVSWYQQALGQGPQFIFQYYREEENGRGNFPPRFSGLQFPNYSSELNVNALELDDSALYLCASSKGGVYEQYFGPGTRLTVT.

The chain's CDR3 is CASSQAPGAAYAGYTF. In DNA form, the CDR3 reads TGCGCCAGCAGCCAAGCCCCAGGGGCCGCTTACGCTGGCTACACCTTC. The rearrangement links TRBV4-1 to TRBJ1-2; maybe TRBD1 (6 bases). Trimming took off 1 base at V and 7 bases at J, with 19 bases between the two ends. The CDR3 runs to 16 residues. The germline V gene has CDR1 MGHRA and CDR2 YSYEKL.

This chain joins TRBV5-1 and TRBJ1-4; possible D gene TRBD1, 5 bases. V was shortened by 2 bases and J by 7 bases, with 15 bases between the two germline ends. The CDR3 totals 15 residues. The germline V gene has CDR1 SGHRS and CDR2 YFSETQ. CDR3: CASSFGQGGSEKLFF. The CDR3 nucleotides read TGCGCCAGCAGCTTCGGCCAGGGTGGTAGTGAAAAACTGTTTTTT. Drawing the rest from reference TRBV5-1 and TRBJ1-4, the complete variable domain is KAGVTQTPRYLIKTRGQQVTLSCSPISGHRSVSWYQQTPGQGLQFLFEYFSETQRNKGNFPGRFSGRQFSNSRSEMNVSTLELGDSALYLCASSFGQGGSEKLFFGSGTQLSVL.

This clone was observed a handful of times. The chain is built from TRBV6-2 or TRBV6-3 and TRBJ2-3; weak D call: TRBD2 (6 bases). Trimming cost V 0 bases and J 2 bases, with 9 bases left between them. Germline values: CDR1 MNHEY, CDR2 SVGEGT. The CDR3 is 15 amino acids. This CDR3 is CASSYSGLFTDTQYF. As DNA, the CDR3 is TGTGCCAGCAGTTACTCGGGACTTTTCACAGATACGCAGTATTTT.

The chain employs TRBV3-1 (or the pseudogene TRBV3-2) and TRBJ2-5, with D possibly matching TRBD2 (6 bases). The V gene lost 4 bases and the J gene lost 9 bases, with 15 bases spanning the gap. The CDR3 is made up of 13 amino acids. CDR1 and CDR2 from the germline V gene are LGHDT and YNNKEL (reference sequence). CDR3 sequence: CASSLAATGAQYF. The CDR3 nucleotides read TGTGCCAGCAGCCTAGCGGCGACGGGGGCCCAGTACTTC.

This clone appeared a single time. The chain employs TRBV18 and TRBJ1-5; 8 bases are a match to TRBD1. Unmatched junction bases numbered 5, after V lost 6 bases and J lost 7 bases. This CDR3 is built from 13 residues. Germline V lookup: CDR1 KGHSH, CDR2 LQKENI. CDR3 DNA sequence: TGTGCCAGCTCTCAGACAGGGGAGCAGCCCCAGCATTTT. It translates to CASSQTGEQPQHF.

This clone was detected once. The chain combines TRBV18 with TRBJ2-1; perhaps TRBD2 as D (6 bases). The V gene's germline CDR1 is KGHSH and CDR2 LQKENI. With 3 bases removed from V and 4 bases from J, the gap between germline ends came to 13 bases. The CDR3 is 15 amino acids. The CDR3 DNA reads as TGTGCCAGCTCACCGAGGCGGGATAGATACAATGAGCAGTTCTTC. This translates into CASSPRRDRYNEQFF.

The chain combines TRBV28 with TRBJ1-2; TRBD1 matches at 11 bases. Trimming cost V 7 bases and J 4 bases; bases outside gene matches: 14. The germline CDR1 and CDR2 sequences are MDHEN and SYDVKM. The CDR3 contains 17 residues. In DNA, the CDR3 is TGTGCCAGCACCACCCCGGGACAGGGGGTTTTGGGCTATGGCTACACCTTC. It codes for CASTTPGQGVLGYGYTF.

The genes are TRBV5-6 and TRBJ1-2, with D maybe TRBD1 (6 bases). V shed 0 bases and J shed 3 bases, with 9 bases lying between them. The CDR3 spans 14 residues. The germline V gene encodes CDR1 SGHDT and CDR2 YYEEEE. The chain's CDR3 is CASSLGNRDYGYTF. The CDR3 DNA follows: TGTGCCAGCAGCTTGGGCAACAGGGACTATGGCTACACCTTC.

The chain carries TRBV29-1 and TRBJ1-4, with 7 positions matching TRBD1. The CDR3 length is 13 residues. V was clipped by 7 bases and J by 8 bases; unmatched bases: 10. Germline V gene sequence: CDR1 SQVTM, CDR2 ANQGSEA. CDR3 loop: CSAYRDSGEKLFF. The CDR3 coding sequence is TGCAGCGCGTACCGGGACAGTGGAGAAAAACTGTTTTTT.

V and J are TRBV19 and TRBJ1-1; TRBD1 aligns across 7 bases. CDR3 length: 16 amino acids. The germline V gene encodes CDR1 LNHDA and CDR2 SQIVND (reference sequence). V shed 7 bases, J shed 0 bases, and the junction held 11 bases outside the gene matches. The CDR3 region is CASKGQPTLLNTEAFF. CDR3 DNA: TGTGCCAGTAAGGGACAGCCGACCCTCTTGAACACTGAAGCTTTCTTT. Filled out from reference TRBV19 and TRBJ1-1, the complete variable domain reads DGGITQSPKYLFRKEGQNVTLSCEQNLNHDAMYWYRQDPGQGLRLIYYSQIVNDFQKGDIAEGYSVSREKKESFPLTVTSAQKNPTAFYLCASKGQPTLLNTEAFFGQGTRLTVV.